The 4 T cell receptor beta chains reported below all come from one sample, sequenced in a study of shared clonotypes between healthy human individuals. The repertoire was sequenced with immunoSEQ multiplex PCR; TCRdb's copy has only in-frame clones and lacks some. This sample yields roughly 2.2 million clones, of which more than 85% are seen a single time; about 0.41% belongs to the top ten. The sequenced sample consisted of naive CD4+ T cells from PBMCs. Subset here: CD45RA+ positively selected. The origin of the receptors is a young man in good health. Some clones in this sample may be carry-over from other donors' samples.

In its sample, this clone was seen once. This sequence joins TRBV6-5 and TRBJ2-7; D not certain. CDR3 length: 16 residues. Trimming removed 0 bases from V and 0 bases from J, with 12 bases in between. The germline CDR1 and CDR2 sequences are MNHEY and SVGAGI. The CDR3 nucleotides are TGTGCCAGCAGTTACTCGGTCGGAAGTTTCTCCTACGAGCAGTACTTC. The encoded protein is CASSYSVGSFSYEQYF.

The chain combines TRBV11-1 with TRBJ2-2; the match to TRBD1 covers 10 bases. CDR3 length equals 17 residues. From germline, CDR1 is SGHAT and CDR2 FQDESV (reference sequence). The J segment lost 7 bases and the V segment lost 2 bases, leaving 10 bases of the junction unmatched. Written as DNA, the CDR3 is TGTGCCAGCAGCTTACCCTCGGGACAGGGGCAAATCGGGGAGCTGTTTTTT. Translation gives CASSLPSGQGQIGELFF.

The genes are TRBV5-1 and TRBJ2-2; 10 bases align to TRBD1. The CDR3 loop spans 15 amino acids. J was trimmed by 7 bases and V by 3 bases; bases with no gene match: 6. The V gene's germline CDR1 is SGHRS and CDR2 YFSETQ. CDR3 DNA: TGCGCCAGCAGCTCGGGACAGGGGAGCAGCGGGGAGCTGTTTTTT. Translating gives CASSSGQGSSGELFF.

The chain joins TRBV7-3 to TRBJ1-2, with 10 bases matching TRBD1. Germline CDR1 SGHTA, CDR2 FQGTGA. Trimming removed 4 bases from V and 2 bases from J; junction bases left unmatched: 1. The CDR3 spans 14 residues. The CDR3 region has the DNA TGTGCCAGCAGCTCGGGACAGGGGAACTATGGCTACACCTTC. This codes for CASSSGQGNYGYTF.